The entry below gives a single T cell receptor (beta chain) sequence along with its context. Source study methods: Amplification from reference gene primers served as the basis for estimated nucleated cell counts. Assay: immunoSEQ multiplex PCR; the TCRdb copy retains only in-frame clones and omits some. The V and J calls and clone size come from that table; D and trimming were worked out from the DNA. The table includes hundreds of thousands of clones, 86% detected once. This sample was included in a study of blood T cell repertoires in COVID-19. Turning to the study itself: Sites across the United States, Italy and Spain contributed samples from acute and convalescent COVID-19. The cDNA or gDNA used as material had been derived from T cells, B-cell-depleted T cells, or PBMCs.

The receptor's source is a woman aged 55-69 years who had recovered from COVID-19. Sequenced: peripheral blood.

The CDR3 sequence is CASSLGYPGDGNTIYF. DNA of the CDR3: TGCGCCAGCAGCTTGGGCTATCCGGGGGACGGAAACACCATATATTTT. V gene TRBV5-1 combines with J gene TRBJ1-3, with D tentatively TRBD1 (5 bases). Germline V lookup: CDR1 SGHRS, CDR2 YFSETQ. The CDR3 spans 16 residues. V gave up 0 bases and J gave up 4 bases, with 14 bases separating them.